This T cell receptor (beta chain) was obtained from a study of CD8 T cells in ankylosing spondylitis. The germline V gene has CDR1 SGHRS and CDR2 YFSETQ. The CDR3 spans 15 residues. Trimming stripped 0 bases from V and 4 bases from J, with 13 bases between. General study findings and limits: Certain motif variants had earlier appeared in reactive arthritis synovial fluid and blood. Among TCR beta sequences, a motif of 7 to 9 highly homologous variants appeared characteristic of ankylosing spondylitis blood. Disease-linked clones reportedly showed significant enrichment in matched ankylosing spondylitis synovial fluid.

In making TCR beta libraries, quantitative 5'-RACE with molecular barcodes was used. Using its own MiXCR run on the 5' RACE reads, TCRdb lists one record per CDR3 protein. The table has about 260,000 distinct CDR3 sequences, about 20% seen once. This clonotype was recorded a few times. Its antigen is currently unknown. This sequence joins TRBV5-1 and TRBJ1-1, with D tentatively TRBD1 (6 bases). The receptor was derived from a male donor with ankylosing spondylitis or in good health (not recorded which). Sequenced: blood, either unsorted or a sorted T cell fraction (not recorded which). CDR3 in amino acids: CASSLERGKSTEAFF. CDR3 DNA: TGCGCCAGCAGCTTGGAAAGGGGGAAGAGCACTGAAGCTTTCTTT.